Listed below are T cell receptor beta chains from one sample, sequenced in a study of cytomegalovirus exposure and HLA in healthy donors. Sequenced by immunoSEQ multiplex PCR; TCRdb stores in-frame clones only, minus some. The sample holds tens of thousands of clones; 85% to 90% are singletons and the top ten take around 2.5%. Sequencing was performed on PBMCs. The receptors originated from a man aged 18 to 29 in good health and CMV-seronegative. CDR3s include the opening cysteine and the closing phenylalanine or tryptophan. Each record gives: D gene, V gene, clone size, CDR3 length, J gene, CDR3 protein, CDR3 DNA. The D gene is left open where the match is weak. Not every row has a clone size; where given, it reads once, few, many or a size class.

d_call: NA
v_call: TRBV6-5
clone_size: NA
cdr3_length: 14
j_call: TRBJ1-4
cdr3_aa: CASRPGGPNEKLFF
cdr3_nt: TGTGCCAGCCGCCCGGGGGGCCCGAACGAAAAACTGTTTTTT

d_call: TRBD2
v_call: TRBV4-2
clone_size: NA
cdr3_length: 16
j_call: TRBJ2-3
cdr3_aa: CASSQAPGGPGDTQYF
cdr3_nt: TGTGCCAGCAGCCAAGCTCCGGGAGGACCGGGAGATACGCAGTATTTT

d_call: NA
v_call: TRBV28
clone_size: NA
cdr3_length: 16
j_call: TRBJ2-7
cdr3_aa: CASSTVQSPLGYEQYF
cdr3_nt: TGTGCCAGCAGTACGGTACAGTCCCCCTTGGGCTACGAGCAGTACTTC

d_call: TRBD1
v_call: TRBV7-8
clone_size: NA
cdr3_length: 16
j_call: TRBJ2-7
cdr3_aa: CASSRTPDREYYEQYF
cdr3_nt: TGTGCCAGCAGCCGGACCCCGGACAGGGAATATTACGAGCAGTACTTC

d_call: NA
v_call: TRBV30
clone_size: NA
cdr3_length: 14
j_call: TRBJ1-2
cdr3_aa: CAWSSRTVNYGYTF
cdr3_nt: TGTGCCTGGAGTAGCCGGACAGTTAACTATGGCTACACCTTC

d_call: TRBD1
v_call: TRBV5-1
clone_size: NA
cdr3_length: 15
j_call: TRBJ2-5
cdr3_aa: CASSLGQGVAETQYF
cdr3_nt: TGCGCCAGCAGCTTAGGACAGGGGGTTGCCGAGACCCAGTACTTC

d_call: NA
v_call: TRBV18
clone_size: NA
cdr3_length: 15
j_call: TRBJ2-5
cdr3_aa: CASSPRPPRGETQYF
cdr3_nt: TGTGCCAGCTCACCCCGTCCACCTAGGGGAGAGACCCAGTACTTC

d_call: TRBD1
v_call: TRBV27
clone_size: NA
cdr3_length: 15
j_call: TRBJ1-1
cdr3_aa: CASSWDRLTNTEAFF
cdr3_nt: TGTGCCAGCAGTTGGGACAGACTAACGAACACTGAAGCTTTCTTT

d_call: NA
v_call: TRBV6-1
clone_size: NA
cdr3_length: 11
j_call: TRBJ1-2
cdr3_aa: CASKTLADHTF
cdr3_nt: TGTGCCAGCAAGACCCTCGCGGATCACACCTTC

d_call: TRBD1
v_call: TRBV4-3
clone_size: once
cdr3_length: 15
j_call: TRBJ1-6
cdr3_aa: CASSRGQMDNSPLHF
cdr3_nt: TGCGCCAGCAGCCGGGGACAGATGGATAATTCACCCCTCCACTTT

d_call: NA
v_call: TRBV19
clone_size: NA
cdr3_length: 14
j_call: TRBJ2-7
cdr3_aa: CASSISVRVYEQYF
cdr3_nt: TGTGCCAGTAGTATTTCGGTCAGGGTCTACGAGCAGTACTTC

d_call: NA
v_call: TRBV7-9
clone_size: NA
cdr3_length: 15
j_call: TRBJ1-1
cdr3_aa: CASSSRAMENTEAFF
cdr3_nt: TGTGCCAGCAGCTCCAGGGCGATGGAGAACACTGAAGCTTTCTTT

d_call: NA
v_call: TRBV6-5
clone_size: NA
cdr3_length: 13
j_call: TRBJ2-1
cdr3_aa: CASSYSQYNEQFF
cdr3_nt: TGTGCCAGCAGTTACTCCCAGTACAATGAGCAGTTCTTC

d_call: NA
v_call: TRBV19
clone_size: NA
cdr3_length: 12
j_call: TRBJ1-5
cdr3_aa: CASGRTNQPQHF
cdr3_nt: TGTGCCAGTGGCAGGACTAATCAGCCCCAGCATTTT

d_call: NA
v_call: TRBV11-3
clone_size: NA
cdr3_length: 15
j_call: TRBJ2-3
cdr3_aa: CASSSKGDFTDTQYF
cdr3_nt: TGTGCCAGCAGCTCAAAAGGTGACTTCACAGATACGCAGTATTTT

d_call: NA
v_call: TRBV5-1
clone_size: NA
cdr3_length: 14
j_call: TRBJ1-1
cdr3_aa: CASSAQSVNTEAFF
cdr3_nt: TGCGCCAGCAGCGCCCAATCAGTGAACACTGAAGCTTTCTTT

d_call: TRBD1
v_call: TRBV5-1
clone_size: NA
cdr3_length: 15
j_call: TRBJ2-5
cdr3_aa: CASSIYGTEGETQYF
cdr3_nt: TGCGCCAGCTCGATTTATGGGACAGAGGGGGAGACCCAGTACTTC

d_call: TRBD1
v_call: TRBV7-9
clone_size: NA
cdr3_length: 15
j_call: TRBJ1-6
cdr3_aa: CASSLRQGADSPLHF
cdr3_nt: TGTGCCAGCAGCTTACGACAGGGTGCGGATTCACCCCTCCACTTT

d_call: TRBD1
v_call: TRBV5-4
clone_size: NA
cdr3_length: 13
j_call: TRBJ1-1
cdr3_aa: CASSHGQGGEAFF
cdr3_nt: TGTGCCAGCAGCCACGGACAGGGTGGTGAAGCTTTCTTT

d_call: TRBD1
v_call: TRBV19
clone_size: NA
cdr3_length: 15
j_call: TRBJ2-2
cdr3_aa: CASTPTGMNTGELFF
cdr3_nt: TGTGCCAGTACCCCGACAGGGATGAACACCGGGGAGCTGTTTTTT

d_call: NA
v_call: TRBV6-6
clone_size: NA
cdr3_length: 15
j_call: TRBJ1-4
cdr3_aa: CASSPPDGGKEKLFF
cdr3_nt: TGTGCCAGCAGCCCGCCGGATGGGGGCAAAGAAAAACTGTTTTTT

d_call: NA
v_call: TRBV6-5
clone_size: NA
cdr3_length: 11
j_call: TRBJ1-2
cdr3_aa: CASTGRNGYTF
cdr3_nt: TGTGCCAGCACAGGGCGGAACGGCTACACCTTC

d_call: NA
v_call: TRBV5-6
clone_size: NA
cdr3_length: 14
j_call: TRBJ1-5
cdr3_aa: CASSPWQGNQPQHF
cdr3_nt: TGTGCCAGCAGCCCTTGGCAGGGGAATCAGCCCCAGCATTTT

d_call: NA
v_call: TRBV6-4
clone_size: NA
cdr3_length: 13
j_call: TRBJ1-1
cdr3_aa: CASSDGRGTEAFF
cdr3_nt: TGTGCCAGCAGTGACGGTAGGGGAACTGAAGCTTTCTTT

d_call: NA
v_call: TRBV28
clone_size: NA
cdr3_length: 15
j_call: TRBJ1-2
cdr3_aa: CASSPNVGGSYGYTF
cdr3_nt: TGTGCCAGCAGTCCAAACGTAGGGGGATCTTATGGCTACACCTTC

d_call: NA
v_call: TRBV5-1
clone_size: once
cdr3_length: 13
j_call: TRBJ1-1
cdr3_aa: CASSSMGGSEAFF
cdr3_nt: TGCGCCAGCAGCTCAATGGGGGGATCTGAAGCTTTCTTT

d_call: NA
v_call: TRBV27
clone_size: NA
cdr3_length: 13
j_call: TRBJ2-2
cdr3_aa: CASSLSALGELFF
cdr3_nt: TGTGCCAGCAGTTTATCGGCCCTCGGGGAGCTGTTTTTT

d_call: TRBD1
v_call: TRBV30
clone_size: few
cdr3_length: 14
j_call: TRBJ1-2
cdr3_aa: CAWTYTTGFTGYTF
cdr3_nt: TGTGCCTGGACCTACACGACAGGGTTTACTGGCTACACCTTC

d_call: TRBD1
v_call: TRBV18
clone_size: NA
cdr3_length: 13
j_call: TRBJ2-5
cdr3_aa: CASSPDREVTQYF
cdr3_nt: TGTGCCAGCTCCCCGGACAGGGAGGTGACCCAGTACTTC

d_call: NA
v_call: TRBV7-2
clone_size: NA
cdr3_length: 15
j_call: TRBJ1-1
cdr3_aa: CASSLGDRRNTEAFF
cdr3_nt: TGTGCCAGCAGCTTAGGTGACAGACGGAACACTGAAGCTTTCTTT

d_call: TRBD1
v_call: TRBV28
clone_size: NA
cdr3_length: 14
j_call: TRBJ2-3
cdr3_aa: CASSWTGHTDTQYF
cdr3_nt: TGTGCCAGCAGTTGGACAGGGCACACAGATACGCAGTATTTT

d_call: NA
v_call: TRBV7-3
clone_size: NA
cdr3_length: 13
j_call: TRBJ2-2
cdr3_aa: CASSYPRAGELFF
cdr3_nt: TGTGCCAGCAGCTACCCGAGGGCCGGGGAGCTGTTTTTT

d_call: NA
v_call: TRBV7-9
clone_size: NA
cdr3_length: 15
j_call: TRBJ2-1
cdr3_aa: CASSLRGIRYNEQFF
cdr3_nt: TGTGCCAGCAGCTTAAGGGGGATTCGCTACAATGAGCAGTTCTTC

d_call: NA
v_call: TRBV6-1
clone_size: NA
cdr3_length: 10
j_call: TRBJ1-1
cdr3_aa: CASRESEAFF
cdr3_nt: TGTGCCAGCAGGGAGAGTGAAGCTTTCTTT

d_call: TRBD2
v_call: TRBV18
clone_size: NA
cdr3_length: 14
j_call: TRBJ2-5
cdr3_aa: CASSPRAGSETQYF
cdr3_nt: TGTGCCAGCTCACCACGAGCGGGGTCGGAGACCCAGTACTTC

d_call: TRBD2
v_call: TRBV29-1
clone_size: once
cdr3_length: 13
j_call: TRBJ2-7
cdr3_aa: CSVGLAGSYEQYF
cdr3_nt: TGCAGCGTAGGACTAGCGGGATCCTACGAGCAGTACTTC

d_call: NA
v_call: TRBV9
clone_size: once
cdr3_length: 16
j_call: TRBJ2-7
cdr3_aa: CASSPRPGSLRNEQYF
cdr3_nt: TGTGCCAGCAGCCCCCGGCCCGGGAGCCTTAGGAACGAGCAGTACTTC

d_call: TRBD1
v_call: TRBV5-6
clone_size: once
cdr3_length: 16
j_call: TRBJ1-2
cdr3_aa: CASSLARQGLAYGYTF
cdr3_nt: TGTGCCAGCAGCTTGGCCCGACAGGGTTTGGCCTATGGCTACACCTTC

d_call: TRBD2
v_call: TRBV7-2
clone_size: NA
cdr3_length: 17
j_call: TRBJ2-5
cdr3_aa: CASSFNAPTSGQETQYF
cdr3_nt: TGTGCCAGCAGCTTTAACGCCCCGACTAGCGGACAAGAGACCCAGTACTTC

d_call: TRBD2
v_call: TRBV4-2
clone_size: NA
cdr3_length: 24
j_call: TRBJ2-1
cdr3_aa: CASSHGLGRSAGTREALNHNEQFF
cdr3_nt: TGTGCCAGCAGCCACGGATTGGGCAGATCGGCAGGTACGCGGGAGGCCCTCAACCACAATGAGCAGTTCTTC

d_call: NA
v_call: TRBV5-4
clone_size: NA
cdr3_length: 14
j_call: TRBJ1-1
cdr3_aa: CASSLFGVRAEAFF
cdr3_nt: TGTGCCAGCAGCTTGTTCGGGGTCCGCGCTGAAGCTTTCTTT

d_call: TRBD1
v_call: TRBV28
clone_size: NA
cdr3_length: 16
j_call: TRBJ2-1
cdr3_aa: CASSQTGQGPYNEQFF
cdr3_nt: TGTGCCAGCAGTCAAACGGGACAGGGCCCCTACAATGAGCAGTTCTTC

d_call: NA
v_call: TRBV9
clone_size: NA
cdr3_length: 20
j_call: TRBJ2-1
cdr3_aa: CASSPTGTPPSQRSYNEQFF
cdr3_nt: TGTGCCAGCAGCCCTACCGGGACTCCCCCCAGCCAGCGGTCCTACAATGAGCAGTTCTTC